This TCR beta chain was sequenced during a study of blood T cell repertoires in COVID-19. Whole-study context: Specimens from acute and convalescent COVID-19 originated in the United States, Italy and Spain. Nucleic acid was either cDNA or gDNA, and it came from T cells, B-cell-depleted T cells, or PBMCs.

Seattle cases were enrolled at active infection and followed longitudinally. Methods used by the authors: Nucleated cell counts were estimated from reference gene primer amplification. Libraries were prepared by immunoSEQ multiplex PCR; TCRdb keeps only in-frame clonotypes and omits some of them. The D gene and trimming were derived from the DNA, and the V and J assignments and clone size from that table. This table has about 98,000 clones, roughly 90% appearing once. The CDR3 covers 16 residues. The V gene's germline CDR1 is SGDLS and CDR2 YYNGEE. V was clipped by 0 bases and J by 5 bases, with 17 bases between them.

The rearrangement joins TRBV9 to TRBJ1-1, with D perhaps TRBD1 (5 bases). Material for sequencing was peripheral blood. The clonotype comes from a woman between 50 and 59 years old with COVID-19, enrolled during active disease. The CDR3 spells CASSVVSGTTLTEAFF. The CDR3 DNA reads as TGTGCCAGCAGCGTAGTTTCCGGGACTACGTTGACTGAAGCTTTCTTT.